This paragraph reports one TCR beta chain. Its antigen is unidentified. The data stem from a study of T cells in Graves' hyperthyroidism and ophthalmopathy. General study findings and limits: Ophthalmopathy could be told apart from stable hyperthyroidism with a 13 V-J model.

Deletions cut 6 bases from V and 1 base from J, with 12 bases between. Germline CDR1 reads SNHLY; CDR2 reads FYNNEI. The CDR3 spans 14 residues. From RNA transcripts, TCR beta CDR3 regions were amplified. With the HTBI primer set, the TCR CDR3 went through a first round of RT-PCR. Each CDR3 protein gets one entry after TCRdb re-called the multiplex PCR reads with MiXCR. The repertoire includes hundreds of thousands of distinct CDR3 sequences, under 15% of them detected once, and roughly 8.3% sits in the top ten. Sequenced material: blood. This receptor was identified in a woman younger than 35 with Graves' hyperthyroidism. The chain is built from TRBV2 and TRBJ2-5; D is perhaps TRBD2 (5 bases). The CDR3 DNA follows: TGTGCCAGCAGACCGGAGGCTTTCCAAGAGACCCAGTACTTC. Translating it yields CASRPEAFQETQYF.